This T cell receptor beta chain was identified in a study of vaccination effects on CD4 cells after COVID-19. Study-wide background: Post-vaccine samples followed the second dose by a median of 72 days.

Within the ViraFEST assay, antigen-specific CD4+ T cells underwent expansion with viral peptide pools prior to sequencing. When more than 9 days of culture had elapsed, CD4+ T cells were isolated. Two doses of BNT162b2 or mRNA-1273 vaccine were administered to participants. Vaccinees lacked prior SARS-CoV-2 infection and tested negative for nucleocapsid antibodies. In regard to this clone: No antigen is known for it.

Germline V CDR1 and CDR2: SGHTS, YDEGEE. V shed 7 bases and J 3 bases; nucleotides not matched to a gene: 17. The CDR3 totals 17 residues. Overall study findings and caveats: After vaccination, at late timepoints, clones induced by infection and by vaccine contracted markedly.

Sequencing was performed with immunoSEQ multiplex PCR; in TCRdb, only in-frame clones are kept and a portion is missing. This sample carries 28,000 or so clones, about four fifths of them seen once, and the ten largest clones take almost 1.5%. The source of this sequence is a human donor who received a COVID-19 vaccine. Some clones in this sample may be carry-over from other donors' samples. V is TRBV5-8 and J is TRBJ2-3; 7 nucleotides line up with TRBD2. Sequenced material: CD4+ T cells from PBMCs cultured with HCoV-NL63 spike peptides, taken after COVID-19 vaccination. The CDR3 here is CASPGTILSTKTDTQYF. The CDR3 region has the DNA TGTGCCAGCCCAGGGACTATCCTATCGACTAAGACAGATACGCAGTATTTT.